Listed below are T cell receptor beta chains from one sample, sequenced in a study of T cell changes during pregnancy in multiple sclerosis. Profiling relied on immunoSEQ multiplex PCR, and the TCRdb table lists in-frame clones only, not all of them. The top ten clones hold 0.45% to 0.5% of a sample with fewer than 45,000 clones, roughly 89% of them seen once. This specimen consisted of CD4+ T cells from peripheral blood mononuclear cells, obtained in the second trimester of pregnancy. The receptors were gathered from a female donor in good health, enrolled as a control in a pregnancy study. The CDR3 runs from the conserved cysteine through the conserved F or W. Each record gives: J gene, clone size, D gene, V gene, CDR3 protein, CDR3 DNA. A D gene is named only where the DNA matches it firmly. Clone size is stated in some rows and not others, as once, few, many or a class when expanded.

j_gene: TRBJ2-5; abundance: few; d_gene: -; v_gene: TRBV6-5; CDR3aa: CASSLGYPPRTQYF; CDR3nt: TGTGCCAGCAGTTTGGGCTACCCGCCACGGACCCAGTACTTC
j_gene: TRBJ1-4; abundance: -; d_gene: -; v_gene: TRBV7-2; CDR3aa: CASSPRGGADEKLFF; CDR3nt: TGTGCCAGCAGCCCCAGGGGAGGGGCGGATGAAAAACTGTTTTTT
j_gene: TRBJ1-1; abundance: -; d_gene: -; v_gene: TRBV6-1; CDR3aa: CASSGNREWYTEAFF; CDR3nt: TGTGCCAGCAGTGGGAACAGGGAGTGGTACACTGAAGCTTTCTTT
j_gene: TRBJ2-3; abundance: once; d_gene: -; v_gene: TRBV7-2; CDR3aa: CASSFDSSTDTQYF; CDR3nt: TGTGCCAGCAGCTTCGACAGTTCCACAGATACGCAGTATTTT
j_gene: TRBJ2-2; abundance: -; d_gene: TRBD2; v_gene: TRBV27; CDR3aa: CATRTSGRSLNTGELFF; CDR3nt: TGTGCCACCAGGACTAGCGGGAGGTCGCTGAACACCGGGGAGCTGTTTTTT
j_gene: TRBJ2-1; abundance: -; d_gene: -; v_gene: TRBV21-1; CDR3aa: CASSNRNSSNEQFF; CDR3nt: TGTGCCAGCAGCAACAGAAACAGCAGCAATGAGCAGTTCTTC
j_gene: TRBJ2-1; abundance: -; d_gene: TRBD2; v_gene: TRBV4-2; CDR3aa: CASSRGAGSAAYNEQFF; CDR3nt: TGTGCCAGCAGCCGGGGAGCGGGGAGTGCGGCCTACAATGAGCAGTTCTTC
j_gene: TRBJ2-1; abundance: -; d_gene: -; v_gene: TRBV5-1; CDR3aa: CASNLAPPYNEQFF; CDR3nt: TGCGCCAGCAACCTAGCGCCCCCCTACAATGAGCAGTTCTTC
j_gene: TRBJ2-7; abundance: few; d_gene: TRBD1; v_gene: TRBV6-6; CDR3aa: CASSQTAHRGEQYF; CDR3nt: TGTGCCAGCAGCCAAACGGCTCACAGGGGGGAGCAGTACTTC
j_gene: TRBJ2-7; abundance: -; d_gene: -; v_gene: TRBV4-1; CDR3aa: CASSPNHGGLDEQYF; CDR3nt: TGCGCCAGCAGCCCCAATCACGGGGGTTTGGACGAGCAGTACTTC
j_gene: TRBJ2-2; abundance: -; d_gene: -; v_gene: TRBV19; CDR3aa: CASTQGGLPNTGELFF; CDR3nt: TGTGCCAGTACCCAGGGGGGCTTACCGAACACCGGGGAGCTGTTTTTT
j_gene: TRBJ1-2; abundance: -; d_gene: -; v_gene: TRBV19; CDR3aa: CATLPQAGYGYTF; CDR3nt: TGTGCCACCCTCCCGCAGGCGGGCTATGGCTACACCTTC
j_gene: TRBJ2-1; abundance: -; d_gene: TRBD2; v_gene: TRBV6-5; CDR3aa: CASSSPPRGGNEQFF; CDR3nt: TGTGCCAGCAGTTCCCCCCCGCGGGGGGGCAATGAGCAGTTCTTC
j_gene: TRBJ2-3; abundance: -; d_gene: TRBD1; v_gene: TRBV28; CDR3aa: CASSLGQGADTQYF; CDR3nt: TGTGCCAGCAGTTTGGGACAGGGGGCAGATACGCAGTATTTT
j_gene: TRBJ1-2; abundance: -; d_gene: -; v_gene: TRBV6-5; CDR3aa: CASRRAVGGYTF; CDR3nt: TGTGCCAGCAGGAGGGCAGTAGGTGGCTACACCTTC
j_gene: TRBJ2-7; abundance: -; d_gene: TRBD1; v_gene: TRBV11-3; CDR3aa: CASSAGTGEGEQYF; CDR3nt: TGTGCCAGCAGCGCCGGGACAGGGGAGGGCGAGCAGTACTTC
j_gene: TRBJ2-3; abundance: -; d_gene: -; v_gene: TRBV6-4; CDR3aa: CASSDSYSSAAPSTDTQYF; CDR3nt: TGTGCCAGCAGTGACTCGTACTCTTCGGCGGCACCTAGCACAGATACGCAGTATTTT
j_gene: TRBJ1-1; abundance: -; d_gene: -; v_gene: TRBV7-3; CDR3aa: CASSQSPGNTEAFF; CDR3nt: TGTGCCAGCAGCCAATCCCCGGGGAACACTGAAGCTTTCTTT